Listed here is a single T cell receptor beta chain. Its antigen is not identified. The repertoire was sequenced with immunoSEQ multiplex PCR; TCRdb's copy has only in-frame clones and lacks some. The sample has under 2.5 million clones; roughly 92% are singletons. The data were obtained in a study of shared clonotypes between healthy human individuals. The study's findings and limits: Naive subsets generally had larger estimated richness than memory subsets. There were few donors, and this limited the genetic and exposure-history diversity represented.

This CDR3 has 16 amino acids. The germline V gene has CDR1 SGHTA and CDR2 FQGTGA. V dropped 5 bases and J dropped 1; count of bases not matched to a gene: 9. The CD4+ fraction was divided into a CD45RA+ naive subset and a CD45RA-negative memory subset. The V and J genes are TRBV7-3 and TRBJ2-3; TRBD2 matches at 7 bases. Sequenced sample: naive CD4+ T cells from PBMCs. Noted subset: CD45RA+ positively selected. This TCR derives from a man aged 18 to 30 in good health. Some clones in this sample may be carry-over from other donors' samples. The CDR3 loop reads CASSLRGDVGTDTQYF. The DNA for the CDR3 is TGTGCCAGCAGCCTCCGGGGGGACGTGGGCACAGATACGCAGTATTTT.